This T cell receptor beta chain originates from a study of T cells in Graves' hyperthyroidism and ophthalmopathy. Germline lookup yields CDR1 WSHSY and CDR2 SAAADI. CDR3 length: 15 amino acids. V shed 5 bases, J shed 7 bases, and the junction held 9 bases outside the gene matches. Study-level results: The model made its ophthalmopathy prediction, and onset followed a median about 6.8 months later.

Graves' hyperthyroidism was deemed stable absent ophthalmopathy progression within 18 months. Disease duration under 2 months; hyperthyroidism patients were aged 18 to 65. The study excluded patients with uncontrolled infection, other autoimmune disease, pregnancy or lactation. What was amplified from RNA transcripts were TCR beta CDR3 regions. An initial round of RT-PCR targeting the TCR CDR3 relied on the HTBI primer set. TCRdb independently ran MiXCR on the multiplex PCR reads; one entry per CDR3 protein. This sample has 500,000 to 750,000 distinct CDR3 sequences, with under 60% found just once. This clonotype was observed at least ten times. The antigen is unknown.

The TCR sequence derives from a woman aged 18 to 35 with Graves' hyperthyroidism. Source material: peripheral blood or thyroid tissue (not recorded which). This chain joins TRBV10-2 and TRBJ1-4, with TRBD1 matching 8 bases. CDR3 coding DNA: TGCGCCAGCAGTCTTGACAGGGGTTACGGTGAAAAACTGTTTTTT. It translates to CASSLDRGYGEKLFF.